This T cell receptor beta chain is from a study of response to subunit inactivated influenza vaccine. The study's findings and limits: There was a suggestion from the authors that each seasonal influenza vaccination recruits few new T cells.

The CDR3 runs 13 residues. Germline V CDR1 and CDR2: SGDLS, YYNGEE. V lost 0 bases, J lost 7 bases, and 11 bases lay in between. TCRdb reanalysed the RT-PCR reads using MiXCR and keeps one entry per CDR3 protein. The top ten hold roughly a tenth of the sample, which has about 830,000 distinct CDR3 sequences, under 20% seen once. As for this clonotype: Antigen: not known.

Sequenced here: PBMCs from blood, sampled about 5 days after vaccination. This TCR derives from a man aged 45-65 years who received an inactivated influenza vaccine. This rearrangement joins TRBV9 to TRBJ2-7, with D hard to call. In nucleotides, the CDR3 is TGTGCCAGCAGCGTAGGCACCCGGACGGAGCAGTACTTC. Translation: CASSVGTRTEQYF.